This entry lists 6 T cell receptor beta chains sequenced from one sample in a study of cytomegalovirus exposure and HLA in healthy donors. The PCR employed 60 Vbeta primers together with 13 Jbeta primers. Clones were read by immunoSEQ multiplex PCR, and TCRdb kept only the in-frame ones, dropping some. The sample yields more than 200,000 clones, roughly 80% seen once. Sequenced material: PBMCs. All receptors derive from a girl between 2 and 10 years old in good health and CMV-seronegative.

The rearrangement uses TRBV5-6 and TRBJ2-5, with 9 bases that match TRBD1. Germline values: CDR1 SGHDT, CDR2 YYEEEE. This CDR3 is 14 amino acids long. Trimming cost V 2 bases and J 5 bases; bases outside gene matches: 4. CDR3 region: CASSLQGTGETQYF. The CDR3 region has the DNA TGTGCCAGCAGCTTACAGGGGACAGGGGAGACCCAGTACTTC.

The rearrangement links TRBV29-1 to TRBJ1-2; D is unresolved. This CDR3 has 13 residues. V shed 2 bases and J shed 6 bases, with 13 bases lying between them. Germline values: CDR1 SQVTM, CDR2 ANQGSEA. CDR3 region: CSVESLSRDGYTF. CDR3 coding DNA: TGCAGCGTTGAATCTCTCTCTCGGGATGGCTACACCTTC.

Concerning this clone: At one end, the junction sequence differs from germline, possibly due to a read error. The chain has TRBV19 and TRBJ1-3; possibly TRBD1 for D (6 bases). CDR1 and CDR2 (germline): LNHDA, SQIVND (reference sequence). This CDR3 has 17 residues. The CDR3 is CASSRTAFSHSGNAICF. DNA of the CDR3: TGTGCCAGTAGTCGGACAGCCTTCTCCCACTCTGGAAACGCCATATGTTTT.

The chain recombines TRBV1 with TRBJ1-1; TRBD1 is taken as the D call from the table, unchecked against the DNA. TRBV1 represents a pseudogene. The CDR3 consists of 16 residues. The CDR3 bases are TGCACCAGCAGCCATCTAGGGGACAGGGCGGCCGCTGAAGCTTTCTTT. Encoded protein: CTSSHLGDRAAAEAFF.

Written as DNA, the CDR3 is TGTGCCAGCAGTTCGACAGGGATCTATAATTCACCCCTCCACTTT. Translating it yields CASSSTGIYNSPLHF. The gene calls are TRBV6-5 and TRBJ1-6; the match to TRBD1 covers 7 bases. The trim removed 4 bases at V and 3 bases at J, leaving 3 bases unmatched. The CDR3 contains 15 residues. CDR1 and CDR2 (germline): MNHEY, SVGAGI.

The J gene is TRBJ1-2, the V gene TRBV20-1; D unresolved. The CDR3 is made up of 11 amino acids. Trimming removed 0 bases at V and 8 bases at J, with 7 bases between. CDR1 and CDR2 from the germline V gene are DFQATT and SNEGSKA (reference sequence). CDR3 nucleotides: TGCAGTGCTAGAGATCGAGTAGGCTACACCTTC. It yields the protein CSARDRVGYTF.